Listed below are T cell receptor beta chains from one sample, sequenced in a study of vaccination and CD4 T cells after COVID-19. TCRdb itself ran the PCR reads through MiXCR, one entry per CDR3 protein. The sample lists 30,000 or so distinct CDR3 sequences, 50% seen once, with 5.8% in the top ten. The input for sequencing was CD4+ T cells from blood, taken about 7 months after SARS-CoV-2 vaccination. Source of these receptors: a human donor who had recovered from COVID-19. CDR3s include the opening cysteine and the closing phenylalanine or tryptophan. The D gene is left open where the match is weak. Some rows have no size entry. The others give once, few or many, or a class for an expanded clone.

>TRBV7-9|TRBJ1-1|-|-
TGTGCCAGCAGCTTAGCCCTCGGGAACACTGAAGCTTTCTTT
CASSLALGNTEAFF
>TRBV7-6|TRBJ2-6|-|-
TGTGCCAGCAGCTCCGGGTCGGGCCTTGTTCCCTCTGGGGCCAACGTCCTGACTTTC
CASSSGSGLVPSGANVLTF
>TRBV6-2/TRBV6-3|TRBJ2-1|-|TRBD2
TGTGCCAGCAGTCCCGGGACTAGCGAGGTCAATGAGCAGTTCTTC
CASSPGTSEVNEQFF
>TRBV7-3|TRBJ2-3|few|TRBD2
TGTGCCAGCAGCCCCCAGGGAGGGGTCAGTACAGATACGCAGTATTTT
CASSPQGGVSTDTQYF
>TRBV6-1|TRBJ2-7|few|-
TGTGCCAGCAGTGAAGCGTGGACAACCTACGAGCAGTACTTC
CASSEAWTTYEQYF
>TRBV28|TRBJ2-7|-|-
TGTGCCAGCGGACAAGCGCTAACCTACGAGCAGTACTTC
CASGQALTYEQYF
>TRBV7-2|TRBJ1-3|-|-
TGTGCCAGCAGCTTAGCGGGGACAACTGGAAACACCATATATTTT
CASSLAGTTGNTIYF
>TRBV10-3|TRBJ2-5|-|-
TGTGCCAGCACGAGAGAGGGGGGAAAGACCCAGTACTTC
CASTREGGKTQYF
>TRBV20-1|TRBJ2-1|-|TRBD2
TGCAGTGCTAGTCTGGGACTAGCGGGAGCGCCTTGGCAGTTCTTC
CSASLGLAGAPWQFF
>TRBV19|TRBJ2-5|-|-
TGTGCCAGTATTGACAATCAAGAGACCCAGTACTTC
CASIDNQETQYF
>TRBV28|TRBJ2-2|-|TRBD2
TGTGCCAGCAGTTTGGGCGGGAGGGCGAACACCGGGGAGCTGTTTTTT
CASSLGGRANTGELFF
>TRBV6-1|TRBJ2-3|once|-
TGTGCCAGCAGTGCAGACATAACTAGCACAGATACGCAGTATTTT
CASSADITSTDTQYF
>TRBV28|TRBJ1-2|-|-
TGTGCCAGCACCAAACGGGGTCCGGGCTCCTATGGCTACACCTTC
CASTKRGPGSYGYTF
>TRBV15|TRBJ2-3|few|TRBD2
TGTGCCACCAGCAGGACTAGCGCTAGCACAGATACGCAGTATTTT
CATSRTSASTDTQYF
>TRBV2|TRBJ2-1|-|TRBD1
TGTGCCAGCAACCTATTCGGGACAGTTAATGAGCAGTTCTTC
CASNLFGTVNEQFF
>TRBV7-9|TRBJ2-1|-|TRBD2
TGTGCCAGCAGCTTAGGGGCTAGCGGGAGGATCTACAATGAGCAGTTCTTC
CASSLGASGRIYNEQFF
>TRBV27|TRBJ2-3|-|TRBD1
TGTGCCAGCAGTTCAAGACAGGGGACAACGCAGTATTTT
CASSSRQGTTQYF
>TRBV27|TRBJ1-5|-|-
TGTGCCAGCAGATCATGGGTCAATCAGCCCCAGCATTTT
CASRSWVNQPQHF
>TRBV28|TRBJ1-1|-|-
TGTGCCAGCAGTTTGAGGTCTGAAGCTTTCTTT
CASSLRSEAFF
>TRBV6-4|TRBJ2-2|-|TRBD1
TGTGCCAGCAGTGCACGACAGGGGGACACCGGGGAGCTGTTTTTT
CASSARQGDTGELFF
>TRBV29-1|TRBJ1-3|-|-
TGCAGCGTTGCCGGGACGGCTGGAAACACCATATATTTT
CSVAGTAGNTIYF
>TRBV7-2|TRBJ2-7|few|TRBD2
TGTGCCAGCAGACAGACTAGCGCTGCCTACGAGCAGTACTTC
CASRQTSAAYEQYF
>TRBV6-5|TRBJ2-2|few|TRBD2
TGTGCCAGCAGTTACGGGACTAGCCACACCGGGGAGCTGTTTTTT
CASSYGTSHTGELFF
>TRBV6-2/TRBV6-3|TRBJ2-7|once|-
TGTGCCAGCAGGGGTCCCCTCTACGAGCAGTACTTC
CASRGPLYEQYF
>TRBV20-1|TRBJ2-3|few|-
TGCAGTGCGACATCACTGAGCACAGATACGCAGTATTTT
CSATSLSTDTQYF
>TRBV7-8|TRBJ2-2|-|-
TGTGCCAGCAGCTTACCACCGGGACACCCGAACACCGGGGAGCTGTTTTTT
CASSLPPGHPNTGELFF